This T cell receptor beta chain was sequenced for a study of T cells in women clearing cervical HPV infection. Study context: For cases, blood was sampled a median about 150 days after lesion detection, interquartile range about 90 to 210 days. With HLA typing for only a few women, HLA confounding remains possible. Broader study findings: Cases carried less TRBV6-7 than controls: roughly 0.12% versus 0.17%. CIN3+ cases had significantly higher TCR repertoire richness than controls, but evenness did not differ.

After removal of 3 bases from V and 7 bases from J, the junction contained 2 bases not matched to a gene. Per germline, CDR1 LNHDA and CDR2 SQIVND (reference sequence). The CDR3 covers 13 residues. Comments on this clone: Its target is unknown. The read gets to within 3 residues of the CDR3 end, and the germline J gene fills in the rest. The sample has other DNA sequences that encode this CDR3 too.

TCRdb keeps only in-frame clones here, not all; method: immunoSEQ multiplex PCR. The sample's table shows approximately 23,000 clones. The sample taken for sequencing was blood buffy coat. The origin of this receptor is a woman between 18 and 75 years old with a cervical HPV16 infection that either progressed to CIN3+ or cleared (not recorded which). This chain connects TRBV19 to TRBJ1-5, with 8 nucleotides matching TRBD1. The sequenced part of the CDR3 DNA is TGTGCCAGTAGTATGGACAGGGTCCAGCCC. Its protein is CASSMDRVQP. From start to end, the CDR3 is CASSMDRVQPQHF.